This TCR beta chain is from a study of T-cell memory formation after mild COVID-19. Overall study: There were largely donor-specific TCR clusters.

This clonotype was counted many times. Its matching antigen is unknown. Trimming removed 3 bases at V and 4 bases at J, with 15 bases between. Per germline, CDR1 MGHDK and CDR2 SYGVNS. This CDR3 region has 15 residues. 5'RACE, which relied on constant-segment primers, yielded TCR alpha and TCR beta cDNA libraries carrying sample barcodes and UMIs. TCRdb re-called the 5' RACE reads with MiXCR, one entry per CDR3 protein. In the table there are around 140,000 distinct CDR3 sequences, roughly 6.3% of which are singletons. Whole-study findings and limits: In pre-infection memory, a portion of responding clones appeared, which suggested that cross-reactive memory joined. Still unconfirmed is whether the second-wave clones peaking on day 37 recognized SARS-CoV-2.

This chain uses TRBV25-1 with TRBJ2-5; either TRBD1 or TRBD2 may supply D (5 bases each). The sample taken for sequencing was PBMCs or a T cell subset sorted from them (not recorded which). The receptor comes from an adult woman who had mild COVID-19 (a few samples of this study predate the infection). Cell type and time point are not known. The CDR3 region is CASSERGALRETQYF. CDR3 coding DNA: TGTGCCAGCAGTGAGAGGGGCGCTTTACGAGAGACCCAGTACTTC.